The sequence of this T cell receptor beta chain was determined in a study of cytomegalovirus exposure and HLA in healthy donors. Overall study: Most donors, 81% of a few hundred genotyped, fell in the Caucasian-associated ancestry cluster.

60 Vbeta and 13 Jbeta primers were used in PCR. TCRdb's table, derived via immunoSEQ multiplex PCR, lists solely in-frame clones and lacks some. Of 150,000 to 200,000 clones in the sample, 75% to 85% were seen once. Remarks on this clone: Antigen: not known.

General study findings and limits: When the data were analyzed later, several of the most significant clusters appeared to be linked to common viral pathogens. In vitro testing confirmed a few CMV-associated chains as specific for CMV antigens.

From germline, CDR1 is SGHVS and CDR2 FNYEAQ. This CDR3 is 13 amino acids long. Trimming removed 6 bases at V and 6 bases at J, with 11 bases between. Material for sequencing was PBMCs. The rearrangement uses TRBV7-6 and TRBJ2-2, with a tentative D call TRBD2 (5 bases). The sequence came from a woman in her fifties or sixties in good health and CMV-seronegative. CDR3 nucleotides: TGTGCCAGCAGTCCCGGAGGCGCCGGGGAGCTGTTTTTT. It codes for CASSPGGAGELFF.